This entry describes one TCR beta chain. Its antigen remains unidentified. Base qualities are missing; no much larger clone stands one base away. This entry is derived from a study of Graves' ophthalmopathy and Graves' hyperthyroidism (dated by TCRdb to the late 2010s). With regard to the full study: Peripheral blood was collected at initial diagnosis, prior to any treatment. In total, 135 blood samples were TCR-sequenced: 43 ophthalmopathy, around 75 hyperthyroidism and some 17 hyperthyroidism-to-ophthalmopathy patients. The independent validation cohort included about 19 hyperthyroidism patients plus 17 patients who later progressed from hyperthyroidism to ophthalmopathy. To explore V-J signatures that separate ophthalmopathy from hyperthyroidism, a discovery set of around 97 patients was enrolled, consisting of fewer than 45 with ophthalmopathy and 55 to 65 with stable hyperthyroidism. Once sampling was done, hyperthyroidism patients were given methimazole at a starting dose of 30 mg daily, while ophthalmopathy patients were given high-dose intravenous methylprednisolone. In a handful of hyperthyroidism patients, the T-cell repertoire of thyroid tissue was compared with the T-cell repertoire of blood. To tell Graves' ophthalmopathy apart from Graves' hyperthyroidism, and to predict which patients would progress to ophthalmopathy, the study relied on TCR beta repertoire signatures.

Points the paper makes about the study in general: The 13-signature model separated ophthalmopathy from stable hyperthyroidism with 85% to 90% sensitivity and 81% to 82% specificity in cross-validation, and 80%/75% in the test set. In validation, the model predicted ophthalmopathy progression with 55% to 71% sensitivity and 72.22% specificity; roughly eleven predicted patients were CT-confirmed with GO in a median of roughly 6.8 months. Most of the expanded thyroid clonotypes with a frequency above 0.001 were also detected in blood, and it was suggested that the thyroid immune response may be reflected by blood repertoires. No statistical method was used to predetermine the sample size, and group allocation was not hidden from the investigators.

Ophthalmopathy patients were characterized by moderately to severely active disease, a Clinical Activity Score of at least 3, a NOSPECS grade of at least 4, and a disease duration under 3 months. Anyone with other autoimmune diseases, uncontrolled infections, pregnancy or lactation was excluded from the study. Diagnosis relied on clinical symptoms, serum thyroxine, TRAb, thyroid ultrasound and orbital computed tomography. Ficoll-Paque density gradient centrifugation was used to isolate PBMCs from approximately 10 ml of fresh peripheral blood. Total RNA was extracted with Trizol reagent and quality-checked on an Agilent 2100 Bioanalyzer. The CDR3 contains 11 residues, cysteine and phenylalanine counted. The entry retains the CDR3 DNA only, 33 bases that are in frame from base 1. Via the germline V gene, CDR1 is SQVTM and CDR2 ANQGSEA. Trimming takes 5 bases off V and 5 bases off J; junction bases not matched to a gene: 2.

For repertoire sequencing, the TCR beta CDR3 regions were amplified from RNA transcripts. A first-round RT-PCR used HTBI primers with the Qiagen OneStep RT-PCR kit, followed by a second-round multiplex PCR, size selection and purification. Sequencing of the libraries was carried out on an Illumina HiSeq2000 in paired-end mode with 100 bp reads. As for how the authors treated the data: SOAPnuke was used to process the reads, throwing out any read that had adapters, had uncalled bases, had a mean Phred below 15, or lacked an exact constant-primer or identifier match. COPE v1.2.5 was used to merge high-quality paired reads. Unique nucleotide sequences were defined as clonotypes and aligned to IMGT TRB V, D and J references using MiTCR v1.1. Analysis was restricted to V-J combinations with a frequency above 0.0001, which covered roughly 99% of repertoires. A TCR clonal expansion and chaos score per V-J combination was defined as the ratio of F50 clonal expansion to chaos observed in the TCRdist matrix. Features were reduced by Welch's t-statistics and random forest to approximately 12 V-J combinations, which fed a naive Bayes classifier. The similarity between thyroid and blood repertoires was quantified using the Morisita-Horn index. TCRdb handled the public reads itself, with Q25 trimming in fastp and clone calling in MiXCR, and kept productive beta chains. Duplicate CDR3 protein sequences are folded into a single record with the most common DNA and genes. The V and J calls follow TCRdb's processing rather than the paper's. The sample includes about 240,000 distinct CDR3 sequences, with around 50% observed a single time. Roughly 50% of the sample is held by the ten biggest clonotypes.

The V gene is TRBV29-1 and the J gene is TRBJ2-5; 7 bases in the junction line up with TRBD2. Sequencing was carried out using peripheral blood. This TCR came from an adult man with Graves' ophthalmopathy. DNA sequence: TGCAGCGTTACGCGGGGGGAGACCCAGTACTTC. This gives the protein CSVTRGETQYF.